This TCR beta chain was observed in a study of memory CD4+ T cells and cytomegalovirus serostatus. The sort gate was single viable CD3+CD4+CD8-CD45RO+ cells for memory CD4+ T cells. The CDR3 runs to 15 residues. Germline V lookup: CDR1 MNHEY, CDR2 SVGAGI. The V end lost 1 base, the J end lost 2 bases, and 12 bases lay between the germline ends. This clone turned up a few times. Its target is not known. Study-wide results and limits: Repertoires predicted CMV serostatus with median bootstrapped AUC of about 0.94.

Some clones are missing from TCRdb's copy, which holds only in-frame ones; the method was immunoSEQ multiplex PCR. The top ten clones hold 0.65% to 0.85% of a sample with about 26,000 clones, 75% to 85% of them seen once. This chain uses TRBV6-5 with TRBJ2-7; perhaps TRBD1 as D (6 bases). This receptor was obtained from an adult in good health and CMV-seronegative. The sample was memory CD4+ T cells from blood. The CDR3 here is CASSYFPQGPYEQYF. CDR3 sequence (DNA): TGTGCCAGCAGTTACTTCCCACAGGGTCCCTACGAGCAGTACTTC.